Here is one T cell receptor beta chain with its context. All recovered Cohort 3 donors got two negative PCRs, got clearance, or saw symptom resolution. Original analysis: Estimation of nucleated cell counts was performed using reference gene primer amplification. Profiling relied on immunoSEQ multiplex PCR, and the TCRdb table lists in-frame clones only, not all of them. V, J and clone size are those of that table, while D and trimming were read from the DNA. The repertoire holds about 200,000 clones, 85% to 90% seen once, with 0.95% to 1.5% in the top ten. Germline lookup yields CDR1 SNHLY and CDR2 FYNNEI. The CDR3 extends over 14 amino acids. Trimming pared 2 bases from V and 7 bases from J, leaving 9 bases between. The sample is drawn from a study of blood T cell repertoires in COVID-19. Study background: Sites across the United States, Italy and Spain contributed samples from acute and convalescent COVID-19. Nucleic acid was either cDNA or gDNA, and it came from T cells, B-cell-depleted T cells, or PBMCs.

This clonotype was sampled from a young man who had recovered from COVID-19. The sequenced material came from PBMCs or T cells enriched from blood (not recorded which). J is TRBJ1-6 and V is TRBV2, with D uncertain. The CDR3 DNA reads as TGTGCCAGCAGTGAACACGGTTCCAATTCACCCCTCCACTTT. It yields the protein CASSEHGSNSPLHF.